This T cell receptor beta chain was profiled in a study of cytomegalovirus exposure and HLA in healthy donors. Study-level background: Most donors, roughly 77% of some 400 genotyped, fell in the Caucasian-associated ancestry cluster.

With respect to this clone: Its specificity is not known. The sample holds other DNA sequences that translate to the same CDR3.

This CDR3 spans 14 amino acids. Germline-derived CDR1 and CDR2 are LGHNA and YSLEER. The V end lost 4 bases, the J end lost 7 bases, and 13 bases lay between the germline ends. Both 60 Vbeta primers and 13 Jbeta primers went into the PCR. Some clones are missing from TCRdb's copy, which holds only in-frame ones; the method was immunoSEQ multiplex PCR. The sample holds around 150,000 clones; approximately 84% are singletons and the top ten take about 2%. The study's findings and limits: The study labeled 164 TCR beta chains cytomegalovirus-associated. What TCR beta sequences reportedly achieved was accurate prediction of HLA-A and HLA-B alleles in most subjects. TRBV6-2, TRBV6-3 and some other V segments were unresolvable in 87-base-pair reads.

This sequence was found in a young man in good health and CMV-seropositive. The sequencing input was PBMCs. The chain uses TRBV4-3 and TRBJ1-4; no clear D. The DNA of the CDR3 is TGCGCCAGCAGCCCCTGGGCGAAGGTTGAAAAACTGTTTTTT. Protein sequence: CASSPWAKVEKLFF.